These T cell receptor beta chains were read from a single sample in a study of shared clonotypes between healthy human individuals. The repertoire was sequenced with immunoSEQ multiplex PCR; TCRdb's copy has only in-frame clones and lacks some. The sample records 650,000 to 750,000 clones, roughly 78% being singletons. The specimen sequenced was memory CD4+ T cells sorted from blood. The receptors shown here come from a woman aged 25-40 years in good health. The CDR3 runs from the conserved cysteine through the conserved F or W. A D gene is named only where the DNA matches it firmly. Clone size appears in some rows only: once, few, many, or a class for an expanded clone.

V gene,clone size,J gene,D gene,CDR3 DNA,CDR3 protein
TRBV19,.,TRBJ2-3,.,TGTGCCAGTAGTACAGATAGCCTGAAATCCACAGATACGCAGTATTTT,CASSTDSLKSTDTQYF
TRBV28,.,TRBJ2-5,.,TGTGCCAGCAGAAATGTGGGGGAGACCCAGTACTTC,CASRNVGETQYF
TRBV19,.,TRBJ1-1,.,TGTGCCAGTAGTATTGCCGCGGGTCGGACTGAAGCTTTCTTT,CASSIAAGRTEAFF
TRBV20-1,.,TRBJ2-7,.,TGCAGTGCTAGTGACTACGAGCAGTACTTC,CSASDYEQYF
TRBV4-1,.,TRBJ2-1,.,TGCGCCAGCAGCCCACAGGACCGCCAGGGAGACAATGAGCAGTTCTTC,CASSPQDRQGDNEQFF
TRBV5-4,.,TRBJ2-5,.,TGTGCCAGCAGCCGCCAGGGCCAAGAGACCCAGTACTTC,CASSRQGQETQYF
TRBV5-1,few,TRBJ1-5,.,TGCGCCAGCAGCCTCGAGGGCGGCGGGAATCAGCCCCAGCATTTT,CASSLEGGGNQPQHF
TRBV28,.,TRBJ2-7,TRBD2,TGTGCCAGCAGCCCGGTGGTAGCGGGTCTTAAGAGCCCCTCCTACGAGCAGTACTTC,CASSPVVAGLKSPSYEQYF
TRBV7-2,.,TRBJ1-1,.,TGTGCCAGCAGCCCGCAAGACAGTGGCACTGAAGCTTTCTTT,CASSPQDSGTEAFF
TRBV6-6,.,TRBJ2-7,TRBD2,TGTGCCAGCAGTGACCCCCACGGGGGGGGGTACGAGCAGTACTTC,CASSDPHGGGYEQYF
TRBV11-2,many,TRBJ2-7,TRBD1,TGTGCCAGCAGCCGAGGGACAGGGATCCACGAGCAGTACTTC,CASSRGTGIHEQYF
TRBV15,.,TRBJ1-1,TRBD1,TGTGCCACCAGCAGAGAAGGGACAGGGGGCATGCGGACTGAAGCTTTCTTT,CATSREGTGGMRTEAFF
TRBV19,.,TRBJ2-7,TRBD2,TGTGCCAGTAGTCGAAGCGGGAGTTACGAGCAGTACTTC,CASSRSGSYEQYF
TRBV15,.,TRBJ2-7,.,TGTGCCACCAGCAGAGTGGTGGGAGGACCCTACGAGCAGTACTTC,CATSRVVGGPYEQYF
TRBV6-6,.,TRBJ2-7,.,TGTGCCAGCAGTTTGGGGGCAGGGGCCAGAGGATACGAGCAGTACTTC,CASSLGAGARGYEQYF
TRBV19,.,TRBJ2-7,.,TGTGCCAGTAGAGAAAGGGATGGCACCACGACGGCCTACGAGCAGTACTTC,CASRERDGTTTAYEQYF
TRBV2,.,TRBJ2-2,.,TGTGCCAGCAGTGTAAGGGACACCGGGGAGCTGTTTTTT,CASSVRDTGELFF
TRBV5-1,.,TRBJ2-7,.,TGCGCCAGCAGCTCGGGACGTTTAGGCTACGAGCAGTACTTC,CASSSGRLGYEQYF
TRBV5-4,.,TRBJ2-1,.,TGTGCCAGCAGCTTGAGACTTATGGACACATCCCGGGGTGAGCAGTTCTTC,CASSLRLMDTSRGEQFF
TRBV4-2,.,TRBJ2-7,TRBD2,TGTGCCAGCAGCCCCGACCCGGCTAGCGGGAGCTACGAGCAGTACTTC,CASSPDPASGSYEQYF
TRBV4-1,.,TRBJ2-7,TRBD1,TGCGCCAGCAGCCAAGGGGACAGTCCCGACGAGCAGTACTTC,CASSQGDSPDEQYF
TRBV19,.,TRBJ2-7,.,TGTGCCAGTATGGCGACCCTAGGTTCCGAGCAGTACTTC,CASMATLGSEQYF
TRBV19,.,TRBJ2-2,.,TGTGCCAGTAGTCGAGACGGCGAGAACACCGGGGAGCTGTTTTTT,CASSRDGENTGELFF
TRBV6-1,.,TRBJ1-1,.,TGTGCCAGCAGTCCGGCACAGGGCAACACTGAAGCTTTCTTT,CASSPAQGNTEAFF
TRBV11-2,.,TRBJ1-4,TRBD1,TGTGCCAGCAGCTTAAACCCTTACAGGGGGCTAGGTGAAAAACTGTTTTTT,CASSLNPYRGLGEKLFF
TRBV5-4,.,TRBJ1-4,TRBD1,TGTGCCAGCAGCCCGGGACAGGGCTTACTGTTTTTT,CASSPGQGLLFF
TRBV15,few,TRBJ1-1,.,TGTGCCACCAGCACACAGCTAGACACTGAAGCTTTCTTT,CATSTQLDTEAFF
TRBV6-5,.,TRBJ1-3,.,TGTGCCAGCAGGACCTCAAGGACTGGAAACACCATATATTTT,CASRTSRTGNTIYF
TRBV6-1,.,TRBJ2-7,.,TGTGCCAGCAGAGGACGCTACGAGCAGTACTTC,CASRGRYEQYF
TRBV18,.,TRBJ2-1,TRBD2,TGTGCCAGCTCACCACCCCAAGGGCGCGGGAGTGCCTACAATGAGCAGTTCTTC,CASSPPQGRGSAYNEQFF
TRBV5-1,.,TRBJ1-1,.,TGCGCCAGCAGTATTGGGGCGCGGGGTGGTGAAGCTTTCTTT,CASSIGARGGEAFF
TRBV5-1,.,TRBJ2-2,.,TGCGCCAGCAGCTTGTCCCGGGGGCGAGGAGGCGGGGAGCTGTTTTTT,CASSLSRGRGGGELFF
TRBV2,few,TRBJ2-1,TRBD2,TGTGCCAGCAGCGCCGGGACTAGCGGGATCAATGAGCAGTTCTTC,CASSAGTSGINEQFF
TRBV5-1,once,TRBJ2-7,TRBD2,TGCGCCAGCAGTCGGCTAGCGGTAAACTCCTACGAGCAGTACTTC,CASSRLAVNSYEQYF
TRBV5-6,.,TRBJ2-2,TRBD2,TGTGCCAGCAGCTTCTTTCTAGCGGATCTACCCTCGAACACCGGGGAGCTGTTTTTT,CASSFFLADLPSNTGELFF
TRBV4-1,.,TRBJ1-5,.,TGCGCCAGCAGCCAAGATAGTTCAGGGTTGAATCAGCCCCAGCATTTT,CASSQDSSGLNQPQHF
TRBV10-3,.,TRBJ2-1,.,TGTGCCATCGCCCCCCAGATTGACAATGAGCAGTTCTTC,CAIAPQIDNEQFF
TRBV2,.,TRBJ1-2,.,TGTGCCAGCAGTGATCAGGCTAACTATGGCTACACCTTC,CASSDQANYGYTF
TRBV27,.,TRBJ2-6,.,TGTGCCAGCAGAACGACAGGTGGGGCCAACGTCCTGACTTTC,CASRTTGGANVLTF